The rows below give T cell receptor beta chains drawn from one sample of a study of OX40 agonist ivuxolimab in advanced cancers. The protocol was immunoSEQ multiplex PCR, while the TCRdb copy is restricted to in-frame clones and leaves out a portion. The data contain some 10,000 clones, about 82% of them singletons. The sequencing used CD4+ or CD8+ T cells sorted from blood, collected in a trial of the OX40 agonist ivuxolimab. These receptors came from an adult with an advanced solid tumor such as melanoma, head and neck, liver or kidney cancer. Each CDR3 is given with its conserved first and last residue.

CASSQAGDVFEQYF TRBJ2-7 TRBV4-2
CASSVGVGSGQPQHF TRBJ1-5 TRBV9
CASSLISSYEQYF TRBJ2-7 TRBV5-6
CASSQDQGSYEQYF TRBJ2-7 TRBV4-3
CASSDRGAGTGELFF TRBJ2-2 TRBV11-3
CASSLGGDPIYYGYTF TRBJ1-2 TRBV5-1
CASSYSSTGAYNEQFF TRBJ2-1 TRBV6-5
CASSPMGGGTYEQYF TRBJ2-7 TRBV5-4
CASTNRDRIVYGYTF TRBJ1-2 TRBV6-6
CASSWLTGESYEQYF TRBJ2-7 TRBV5-1
CASSLVGREGEQYF TRBJ2-7 TRBV7-8
CASAPSTGGLKPQHF TRBJ1-5 TRBV27
CASSPGQSTDTQYF TRBJ2-3 TRBV5-1
CASRTGASSYNEQFF TRBJ2-1 TRBV27
CSVAFPNEQFF TRBJ2-1 TRBV29-1
CASSVEKESGRTEAFF TRBJ1-1 TRBV9
CAISEGFALGMRGTEAFF TRBJ1-1 TRBV10-3
CASSLSSASGELFF TRBJ2-2 TRBV28
CASSSTQGQQETQYF TRBJ2-5 TRBV6-1
CASSSRQNQPQHF TRBJ1-5 TRBV7-2
CASSELAVPTYEQYF TRBJ2-7 TRBV6-1
CASVDRGKNSPYEQYF TRBJ2-7 TRBV28